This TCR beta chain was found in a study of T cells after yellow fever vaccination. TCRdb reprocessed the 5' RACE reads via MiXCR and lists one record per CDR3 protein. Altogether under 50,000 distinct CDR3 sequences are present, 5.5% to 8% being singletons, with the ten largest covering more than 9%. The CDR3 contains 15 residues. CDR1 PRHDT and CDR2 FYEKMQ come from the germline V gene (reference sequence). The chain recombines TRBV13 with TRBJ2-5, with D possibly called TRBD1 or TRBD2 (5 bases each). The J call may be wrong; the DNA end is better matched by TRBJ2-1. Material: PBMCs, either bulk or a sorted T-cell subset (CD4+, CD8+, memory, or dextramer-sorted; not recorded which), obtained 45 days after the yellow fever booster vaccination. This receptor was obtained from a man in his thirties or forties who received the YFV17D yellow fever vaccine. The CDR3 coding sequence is TGTGCCAGCAGCTTAGCAGGCAGTGGTTATGGGACCCAGTTCTTC. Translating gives CASSLAGSGYGTQFF.